These T cell receptor beta chains were read from a single sample in a study of T cells in Graves' hyperthyroidism and ophthalmopathy. TCRdb reprocessed the multiplex PCR reads with MiXCR, giving one entry per CDR3 protein. Of approximately 520,000 distinct CDR3 sequences listed, about 24% are singletons. Input material: blood. All receptors derive from a woman aged 25 to 39 with Graves' ophthalmopathy. The CDR3 runs from the conserved cysteine through the conserved F or W. Fields, in order: clone size, D gene, V gene, J gene, CDR3 DNA, CDR3 protein. The D gene is left open where the match is weak. Where a row states a size, it is once, few, many or the class of an expanded clone; other rows omit it.

>.|.|TRBV6-1|TRBJ1-2
TGTGCCAGCAGTGAACAGGGTAGCGGCTACACCTTC
CASSEQGSGYTF
>many|TRBD2|TRBV6-5|TRBJ2-5
TGTGCCAGCAGTTACTCGTTTCTAGCGGGGGGGCCATCAGAGACCCAGTACTTC
CASSYSFLAGGPSETQYF
>.|.|TRBV12-3/TRBV12-4|TRBJ2-2
TGTGCCAGCAGTTTAGGGCGGACAGAGCGCACCGGGGAGCTGTTTTTT
CASSLGRTERTGELFF
>.|.|TRBV12-3/TRBV12-4|TRBJ2-7
TGTGCCAGCAGTCCTAGCCGTGCCAGTCTAGACGAGCAGTACTTC
CASSPSRASLDEQYF
>.|TRBD1|TRBV3-1|TRBJ2-2
TGTGCCAGCAGCCAACTACAGGGGACGGGAACCGGGGAGCTGTTTTTT
CASSQLQGTGTGELFF
>many|TRBD1|TRBV15|TRBJ1-4
TGTGCCACCAGCAAAACCGGGACAGGGGTTGTTGAAAAACTGTTTTTT
CATSKTGTGVVEKLFF
>many|.|TRBV19|TRBJ1-1
TGTGCCAGTATTACCGGGAGAGGGACTTCTGAAGCTTTCTTT
CASITGRGTSEAFF
>.|.|TRBV18|TRBJ2-5
TGTGCCAGCTCACCAGGGAGAAGTCAAGAGACCCAGTACTTC
CASSPGRSQETQYF
>few|TRBD1|TRBV28|TRBJ1-2
TGTGCCAGCAGTTCAGGGCGACAGGGGAAGTATGGCTACACCTTC
CASSSGRQGKYGYTF
>few|.|TRBV27|TRBJ2-2
TGTGCCAGCAGTACGAAGGCGTGGACAGAAAATACCGGGGAGCTGTTTTTT
CASSTKAWTENTGELFF
>many|.|TRBV6-2/TRBV6-3|TRBJ2-6
TGTGCCAGCAGTTCCCAAATGCTTTACTCTGGGGCCAACGTCCTGACTTTC
CASSSQMLYSGANVLTF
>once|.|TRBV2|TRBJ1-1
TGTGCCAGCAGTATTATACAGAACACTGAAGCTTTCTTT
CASSIIQNTEAFF
>.|.|TRBV6-5|TRBJ2-7
TGTGCCAGCAGTTACTCGCGCTATGGCGAGCAGTACTTC
CASSYSRYGEQYF
>many|.|TRBV6-4|TRBJ2-2
TGTGCCAGCAGTGACGGGCATAACACCGGGGAGCTGTTTTTT
CASSDGHNTGELFF
>.|TRBD2|TRBV27|TRBJ2-7
TGTGCCAGCAGTTTGAGGCGGGAGGGCACTTACGAGCAGTACTTC
CASSLRREGTYEQYF
>many|.|TRBV18|TRBJ2-5
TGTGCCAGCGCACAGGGCTACCAAGAGACCCAGTACTTC
CASAQGYQETQYF
>many|.|TRBV6-1|TRBJ1-6
TGTGCCAGCAATCAGCAACACAGTTCACCCCTCCACTTT
CASNQQHSSPLHF
>many|.|TRBV6-1|TRBJ2-7
TGTGCCAGCGTAGCAGGCGAGCAGTACTTC
CASVAGEQYF
>.|.|TRBV4-1|TRBJ2-7
TGCGCCAGCAGCCAAGTCGGCAGGGGCGCACTCCACGAGCAGTACTTC
CASSQVGRGALHEQYF
>.|TRBD2|TRBV3-1|TRBJ2-2
TGTGCCAGCAGCCCAGATTCCGGGACTAGCGGAACTCCCAACACCGGGGAGCTGTTTTTT
CASSPDSGTSGTPNTGELFF
>many|.|TRBV4-2|TRBJ2-2
TGTGCCAGCAGCCCGACAGTACCCGGGGAGCTGTTTTTT
CASSPTVPGELFF
>many|TRBD1|TRBV27|TRBJ1-2
TGTGCCAGCAGTCCCACCGGACAGGGGGGTGGCTACACCTTC
CASSPTGQGGGYTF
>many|TRBD1|TRBV20-1|TRBJ2-5
TGCAGTGCTAGTGAGGGGGCCACGGAGACCCAGTACTTC
CSASEGATETQYF
>many|TRBD1|TRBV12-3/TRBV12-4|TRBJ1-1
TGTGCCAGCAGTTACCGGACAGGGGGGACGAATACTGAAGCTTTCTTT
CASSYRTGGTNTEAFF
>.|.|TRBV6-1|TRBJ1-5
TGTGCCAGCACGCAGTGGGGCTTGAATCAGCCCCAGCATTTT
CASTQWGLNQPQHF
>.|TRBD1|TRBV6-5|TRBJ2-5
TGTGCCAGCAGTCACGGGGCGACAGGGCAACAAGAGACCCAGTACTTC
CASSHGATGQQETQYF
>many|.|TRBV6-5|TRBJ2-7
TGTGCCAGCAGTTTGTCCCTTGATAGCTACGAGCAGTACTTC
CASSLSLDSYEQYF
>few|.|TRBV19|TRBJ2-7
TGTGCCAGTAGTATCGATAGGAAGGGGGAGCAGTACTTC
CASSIDRKGEQYF
>many|.|TRBV28|TRBJ2-5
TGTGCCAGCAGTCCAACCGCCCGTTTCGGGACCCAGTACTTC
CASSPTARFGTQYF
>many|.|TRBV12-3/TRBV12-4|TRBJ1-5
TGTGCCAGCAGTTCTCCAGGGCTCCTTACGGGCAATCAGCCCCAGCATTTT
CASSSPGLLTGNQPQHF
>many|.|TRBV29-1|TRBJ2-2
TGCAGCGTTGTTAAACAGAACACCGGGGAGCTGTTTTTT
CSVVKQNTGELFF
>many|TRBD2|TRBV27|TRBJ2-5
TGTGCCAGCAGTTTAATGGCTAGCGGGGCCCAAGAGACCCAGTACTTC
CASSLMASGAQETQYF